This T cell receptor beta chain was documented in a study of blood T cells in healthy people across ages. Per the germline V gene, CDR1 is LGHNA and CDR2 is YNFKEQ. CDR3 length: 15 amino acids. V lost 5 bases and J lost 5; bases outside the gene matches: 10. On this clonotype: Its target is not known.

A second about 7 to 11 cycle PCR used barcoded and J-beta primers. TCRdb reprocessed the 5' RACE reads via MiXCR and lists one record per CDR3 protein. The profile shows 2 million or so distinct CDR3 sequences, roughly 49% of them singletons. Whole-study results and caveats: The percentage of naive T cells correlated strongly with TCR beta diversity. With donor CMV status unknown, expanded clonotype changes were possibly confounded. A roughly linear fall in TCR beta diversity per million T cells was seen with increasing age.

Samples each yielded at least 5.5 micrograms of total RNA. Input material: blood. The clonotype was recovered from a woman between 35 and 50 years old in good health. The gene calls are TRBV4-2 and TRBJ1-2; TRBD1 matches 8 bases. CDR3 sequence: CASSNGTGASYGYTF. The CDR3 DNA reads TGTGCCAGCAGCAACGGGACAGGCGCATCGTATGGCTACACCTTC.